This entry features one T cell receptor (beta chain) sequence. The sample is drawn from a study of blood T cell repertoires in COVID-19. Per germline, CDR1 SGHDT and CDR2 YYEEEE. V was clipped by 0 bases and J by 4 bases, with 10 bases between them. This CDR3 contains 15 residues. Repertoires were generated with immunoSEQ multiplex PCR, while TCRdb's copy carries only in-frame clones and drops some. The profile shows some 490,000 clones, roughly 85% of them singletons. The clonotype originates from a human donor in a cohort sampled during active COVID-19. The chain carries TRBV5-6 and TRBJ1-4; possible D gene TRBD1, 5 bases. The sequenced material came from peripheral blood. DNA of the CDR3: TGTGCCAGCAGCTTGGAGGGGTGGGGTAATGAAAAACTGTTTTTT. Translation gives CASSLEGWGNEKLFF.